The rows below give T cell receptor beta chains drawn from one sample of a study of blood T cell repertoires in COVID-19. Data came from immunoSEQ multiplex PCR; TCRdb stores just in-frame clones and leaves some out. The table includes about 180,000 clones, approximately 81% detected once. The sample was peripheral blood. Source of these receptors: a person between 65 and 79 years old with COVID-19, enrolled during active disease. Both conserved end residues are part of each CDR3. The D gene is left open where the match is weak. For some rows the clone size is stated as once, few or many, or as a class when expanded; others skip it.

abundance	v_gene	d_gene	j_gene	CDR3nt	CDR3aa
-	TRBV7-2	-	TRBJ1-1	TGTGCCAGCAGCTTAACACCGAACACTGAAGCTTTCTTT	CASSLTPNTEAFF
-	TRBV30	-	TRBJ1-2	TGTGCCTGGAGACCAGGAAATGGAGGCTACACCTTC	CAWRPGNGGYTF
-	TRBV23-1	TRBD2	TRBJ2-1	TGCGCCAGCAGTCAATGCTGTAGCGGGAGGGACAGCTCCTACAATGAGCAGTTCTTC	CASSQCCSGRDSSYNEQFF
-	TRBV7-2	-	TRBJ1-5	TGTGCCACCCGGGAGGAGATAGCGGGTCAGCCCCAGCATTTT	CATREEIAGQPQHF
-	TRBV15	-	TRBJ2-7	TGTGCCACCAGCTTGGGGGCCGCCCGCGAGCAGTACTTC	CATSLGAAREQYF
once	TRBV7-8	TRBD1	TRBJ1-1	TGTGCCAGCAGGTCTACAGGGGTGGGGAACACTGAAGCTTTCTTT	CASRSTGVGNTEAFF
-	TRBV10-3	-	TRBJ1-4	TGTGCCACCACCGAGCGCGGAACTAATGAAAAACTGTTTTTT	CATTERGTNEKLFF
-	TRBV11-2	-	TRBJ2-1	TGTGCCAGCAGCTTAGATTCCGTTTTCGCCCTATCGCAGTTCTTC	CASSLDSVFALSQFF
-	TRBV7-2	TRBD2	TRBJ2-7	TGTGCCAGCAGCCCCCGGACTAGCGGGAGTAGATACGAGCAGTACTTC	CASSPRTSGSRYEQYF
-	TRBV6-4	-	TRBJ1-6	TGTGCCAGCAGTCGAGGACTGGGAAATTCACCCCTCCACTTT	CASSRGLGNSPLHF
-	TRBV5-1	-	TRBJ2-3	TGCGCCAGCAGCTTCGGCAGGGCCCGCACAGATACGCAGTATTTT	CASSFGRARTDTQYF
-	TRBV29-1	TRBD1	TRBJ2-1	TGCAGCTCCGGGACAGGGTCATACAATGAGCAGTTCTTC	CSSGTGSYNEQFF
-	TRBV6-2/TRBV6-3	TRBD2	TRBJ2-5	TGTGCCAGCAGTTACTCCCCTAGCGGGGGGGATGAAGAGACCCAGTACTTC	CASSYSPSGGDEETQYF
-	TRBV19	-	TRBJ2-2	TGTGCCAGTAGTCCTCGGGGGACGGCCGGGGAGCTGTTTTTT	CASSPRGTAGELFF
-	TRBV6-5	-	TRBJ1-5	TGTGCCAGCAAAGCCCATCCCGGACAGAATCAGCCCCAGCATTTT	CASKAHPGQNQPQHF
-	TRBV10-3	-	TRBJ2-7	TGTGCCATTGGGGCCCCCGCCACCTACGAGCAGTACTTC	CAIGAPATYEQYF
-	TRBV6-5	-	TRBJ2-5	TGTGCCACAACAGGGATTGGGGAGACCCAGTACTTC	CATTGIGETQYF
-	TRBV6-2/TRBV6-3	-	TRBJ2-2	TGTGCCAGCAGTTACCCCGACGGGGTGGCCGGGGAGCTGTTTTTT	CASSYPDGVAGELFF
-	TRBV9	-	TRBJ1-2	TGTGCCAGCAGCGTGGCTTTTGCAGAGGTGTATGGCTACACCTTC	CASSVAFAEVYGYTF
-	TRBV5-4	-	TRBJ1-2	TGTGCCAGCAGCTCATTGTGGACAGTGATTGGTAACTATGGCTACACCTTC	CASSSLWTVIGNYGYTF
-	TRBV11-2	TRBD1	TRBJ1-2	TGTGCCAGCAGCCCCGCGGGCCAGGGGGCAAGGGTCTATGGCTACACCTTC	CASSPAGQGARVYGYTF
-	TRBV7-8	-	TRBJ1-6	TGTGCCAGCAGCTTAGGTAGGGGAAAGGAATCACCCCTCCACTTT	CASSLGRGKESPLHF
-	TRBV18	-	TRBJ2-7	TGTGCCAGCTCACCACGGGAGACAGGGAGGAACGAGCAGTACTTC	CASSPRETGRNEQYF
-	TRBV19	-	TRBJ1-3	TGTGCCAGTATCTACTCGTCCGGGTTCTCTGGAAACACCATATATTTT	CASIYSSGFSGNTIYF
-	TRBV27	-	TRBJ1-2	TGTGCCAGCAGCCCCTGGGTCTCAGGGGGCTACACCTTC	CASSPWVSGGYTF
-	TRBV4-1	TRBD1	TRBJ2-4	TGCGCCAGCAGCCAACCCGCGACAGGGGGGATAAACATTCAGTACTTC	CASSQPATGGINIQYF
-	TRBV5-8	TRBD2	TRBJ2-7	TGTGCCAGCAGGCCCAGGGGGACTAGCGGGAGCGAGCAGTACTTC	CASRPRGTSGSEQYF
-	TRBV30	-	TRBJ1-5	TGTGCCTGGAGTGTAGGGGGGGCGCGGTATCAGCCCCAGCATTTT	CAWSVGGARYQPQHF
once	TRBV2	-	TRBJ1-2	TGTGCCAGCAGTGAAGCTCGGGGAAGTATTGGTGGCTACACCTTC	CASSEARGSIGGYTF
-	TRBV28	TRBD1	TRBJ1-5	TGTGCCAGCAGCCCTGCCCAGGGGGTCGGACAGCCCCAGCATTTT	CASSPAQGVGQPQHF
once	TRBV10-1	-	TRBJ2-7	TGCGCCAGCACTAGAACGGACGGGGAGACCGGCGAGCAGTACTTC	CASTRTDGETGEQYF
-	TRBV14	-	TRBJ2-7	TGTGCCAGCAGCCCGAGGGCCACACTGGAGCAGTACTTC	CASSPRATLEQYF
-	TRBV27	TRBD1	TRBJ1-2	TGTGCCAGCAGAAGGACAGGGGACGACTATGGCTACACCTTC	CASRRTGDDYGYTF
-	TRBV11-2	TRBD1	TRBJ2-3	TGTGCCAGCAGCTTAGTGGGCGGGTGGACAGGTTACACAGATACGCAGTATTTT	CASSLVGGWTGYTDTQYF
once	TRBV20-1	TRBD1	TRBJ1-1	TGCAGTGCTAGTTTGGCAGGGGGAAAGAACACTGAAGCTTTCTTT	CSASLAGGKNTEAFF
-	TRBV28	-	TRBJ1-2	TGTGCCAGCAGTTTTGGGAGGGGCGGGAACTATGGCTACACCTTC	CASSFGRGGNYGYTF
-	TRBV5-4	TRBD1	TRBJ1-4	TGTGCCAGCAGCTTGGGAGGACAGGGGGAGGAAAAACTGTTTTTT	CASSLGGQGEEKLFF
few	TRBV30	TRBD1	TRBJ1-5	TGTGCCTGGAGTCGCGGACAGGGGGGTCCGCCCCAGCATTTT	CAWSRGQGGPPQHF
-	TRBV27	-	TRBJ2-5	TGTGCCAGCAGTTTCTCCAGTGTCCAAGAGACCCAGTACTTC	CASSFSSVQETQYF
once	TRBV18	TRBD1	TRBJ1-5	TGTGCCAGCTCATACCGGACAGGGGGCGCGGGTCAGCCCCAGCATTTT	CASSYRTGGAGQPQHF
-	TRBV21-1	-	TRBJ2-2	TGTGCCAGCAGCAAAGCGAACCACAGGGGCCGAAGTGGCACCGGGGAGCTGTTTTTT	CASSKANHRGRSGTGELFF
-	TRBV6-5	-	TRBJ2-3	TGTGCCAGCAAACTAGAGACCTCTAGCACAGATACGCAGTATTTT	CASKLETSSTDTQYF
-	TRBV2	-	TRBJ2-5	TGTGCCATCCGGACCCAGTACTTC	CAIRTQYF
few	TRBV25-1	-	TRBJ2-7	TGTGCCAGCAGTGAACTCGGGGAATTGTACGAGCAGTACTTC	CASSELGELYEQYF
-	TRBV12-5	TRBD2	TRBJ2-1	TGTGCTAGTGCCCCCTCGGGGGGGGGTGCGCAGTTCTTC	CASAPSGGGAQFF